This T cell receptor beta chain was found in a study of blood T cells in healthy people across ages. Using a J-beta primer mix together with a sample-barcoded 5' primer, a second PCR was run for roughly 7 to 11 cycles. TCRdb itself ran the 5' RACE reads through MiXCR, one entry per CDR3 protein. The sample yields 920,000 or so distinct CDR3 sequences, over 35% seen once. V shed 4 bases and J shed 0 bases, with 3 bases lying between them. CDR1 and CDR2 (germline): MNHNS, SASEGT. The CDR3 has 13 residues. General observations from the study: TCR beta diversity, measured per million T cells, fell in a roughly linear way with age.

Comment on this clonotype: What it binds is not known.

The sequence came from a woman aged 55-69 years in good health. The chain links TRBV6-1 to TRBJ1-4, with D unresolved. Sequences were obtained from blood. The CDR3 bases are TGTGCCAGCAGTGGGGCAACTAATGAAAAACTGTTTTTT. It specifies CASSGATNEKLFF.